The next 29 T cell receptor beta chains were all read from a single sample in a study of T cells in Graves' hyperthyroidism and ophthalmopathy. Researchers took RNA transcripts and amplified the TCR beta CDR3 regions from them. Researchers ran a first-round RT-PCR on the TCR CDR3 using the HTBI primer set. Each CDR3 protein gets one entry after TCRdb re-called the multiplex PCR reads with MiXCR. Here the sample spans around 690,000 distinct CDR3 sequences, about 18% being singletons. Sequencing input: blood. The receptors come from a man over 45 with Graves' hyperthyroidism.

In this sample, this clonotype turned up many times. The chain joins TRBV7-8 to TRBJ2-7; 9 bases map to TRBD2. Per the germline V gene, CDR1 is SGHVS and CDR2 is FQNEAQ. CDR3 length: 17 amino acids. V lost 4 bases to trimming and J lost 2 bases; unmatched junction nucleotides: 12. The CDR3 DNA follows: TGTGCCAGCAGCTCCGTGGGGCTAGCGGGAAGGACCTACGAGCAGTACTTC. Its translation: CASSSVGLAGRTYEQYF.

The chain has TRBV5-1 and TRBJ2-3; 11 bases are a match to TRBD2. The ends lost 0 bases at V and 4 bases at J; junction bases unmatched: 7. Germline V gene lookup returns CDR1 SGHRS and CDR2 YFSETQ. There are 17 residues in the CDR3. CDR3 bases: TGCGCCAGCAGCTTGGGGACTAGCGGGTCCGCCTCAGATACGCAGTATTTT. It translates to CASSLGTSGSASDTQYF.

This chain joins TRBV5-1 and TRBJ1-5, with D tentatively TRBD1 (5 bases). This CDR3 is 14 amino acids long. The V end was cut by 3 bases, the J end by 5 bases, with 12 bases between. In germline, CDR1 is SGHRS, CDR2 YFSETQ. The CDR3 is CASSSTGLDQPQHF. The CDR3 nucleotides read TGCGCCAGCAGCTCGACGGGGCTGGATCAGCCCCAGCATTTT.

V usage is TRBV20-1 and J usage is TRBJ2-1, with 9 positions matching TRBD1. CDR3 length equals 13 residues. V trimming: 5 bases; J trimming: 7 bases; junction bases outside the gene matches: 6. Germline V gene data show CDR1 as DFQATT and CDR2 as SNEGSKA (reference sequence). The CDR3 sequence is CSASGTGLNEQFF. The CDR3 nucleotides are TGCAGTGCTTCCGGGACAGGGTTGAATGAGCAGTTCTTC.

This clonotype showed up just a few times. This rearrangement joins TRBV28 to TRBJ1-2, with D possibly TRBD1 on 6 matching bases. Between the trimmed V and J ends, which lost 7 bases and 0 bases, there was a span of 12 bases. The CDR3 totals 14 residues. Germline values: CDR1 MDHEN, CDR2 SYDVKM. This CDR3 reads CASTRGVTNYGYTF. CDR3 coding DNA: TGTGCCAGCACTAGGGGGGTAACTAACTATGGCTACACCTTC.

Ten or more counts support this clonotype. This chain connects TRBV2 to TRBJ2-1, with 9 bases fitting TRBD2. This CDR3 comprises 16 residues. Germline V gene lookup returns CDR1 SNHLY and CDR2 FYNNEI. V gave up 4 bases and J gave up 4 bases; unmatched junction bases: 8. DNA for the CDR3: TGTGCCAGCAGTGTGGTTCGTCTAGCGGGGTACAATGAGCAGTTCTTC. Its protein is CASSVVRLAGYNEQFF.

At least ten counts were recorded for this clonotype. This rearrangement joins TRBV3-1 to TRBJ2-5; D gene ambiguous. The germline gives CDR1 LGHDT, CDR2 YNNKEL (reference sequence). The germline V and J ends were trimmed by 1 base and 5 bases, with 11 bases remaining between them. The CDR3 is made up of 14 amino acids. CDR3 protein: CASSQAPVRETQYF. DNA for the CDR3: TGTGCCAGCAGCCAAGCTCCGGTTAGGGAGACCCAGTACTTC.

This clonotype was seen ten or more times. This sequence joins TRBV27 and TRBJ1-2, with unresolved D. The germline V and J ends were trimmed by 2 bases and 8 bases, with 12 bases remaining between them. The germline gives CDR1 MNHEY, CDR2 SMNVEV (reference sequence). The CDR3 covers 13 residues. CDR3 nucleotide sequence: TGTGCCAGCAGTTTAGGTCCTCAAGGGGGCTACACCTTC. It yields the protein CASSLGPQGGYTF.

The gene calls are TRBV2 and TRBJ1-1; D perhaps matches TRBD1 (5 bases). The V end lost 8 bases, the J end lost 3 bases, and 16 bases lay between the germline ends. CDR1 is SNHLY, CDR2 FYNNEI, per germline. The CDR3 is 14 residues long. The CDR3 nucleotides are TGTGCCAGCGGGGTCGGCAGGGAGGACACTGAAGCTTTCTTT. Amino acid sequence: CASGVGREDTEAFF.

In its sample, this clonotype was seen many times. The rearrangement joins TRBV7-8 to TRBJ2-5, with 14 bases that match TRBD2. The trim removed 3 bases at V and 6 bases at J, leaving 9 bases unmatched. This CDR3 has 17 amino acids. From germline, CDR1 is SGHVS and CDR2 FQNEAQ. The CDR3 DNA reads as TGTGCCAGCAGCTTCGGGACTAGCGGGAGAGCGGTAAAGACCCAGTACTTC. Amino acids: CASSFGTSGRAVKTQYF.

This clonotype was seen ten or more times. The genes are TRBV5-6 and TRBJ2-5; D unresolved. Germline-derived CDR1 and CDR2 are SGHDT and YYEEEE. The CDR3 consists of 13 residues. V gave up 1 base and J gave up 1 base, with 5 bases separating them. CDR3 sequence reads: CASSLFSQETQYF. The CDR3 DNA sequence: TGTGCCAGCAGCTTGTTCTCCCAAGAGACCCAGTACTTC.

This clonotype has only a few counts. The rearrangement links TRBV6-2 or TRBV6-3 to TRBJ2-5; TRBD2 aligns across 10 bases. Trimming took 5 bases from V and 5 from J; bases not matched to a gene: 8. Germline V lookup: CDR1 MNHEY, CDR2 SVGEGT. This CDR3 contains 15 residues. The CDR3 is CASSPSGSLWETQYF. The CDR3 coding sequence is TGTGCCAGCAGTCCTAGCGGGAGTCTGTGGGAGACCCAGTACTTC.

This clonotype was detected ten times or more. The J gene is TRBJ2-4, the V gene TRBV6-5; no clear D. The CDR3 sequence is 16 residues long. Germline V gene sequence: CDR1 MNHEY, CDR2 SVGAGI. V lost 0 bases and J lost 7, with 16 bases in between. The CDR3 nucleotides read TGTGCCAGCAGTTACTCGCGACCCTCGGCGGAGAACATTCAGTACTTC. This codes for CASSYSRPSAENIQYF.

There are a few counts of this clonotype. V and J are TRBV5-6 and TRBJ2-5; tentatively, D is TRBD2 (6 bases). The CDR3 is 14 amino acids. Germline V CDR1 and CDR2: SGHDT, YYEEEE. V was clipped by 2 bases and J by 0 bases, with 8 bases between them. The CDR3 reads CASSFGRYQETQYF. The CDR3 nucleotides read TGTGCCAGCAGCTTTGGGAGGTACCAAGAGACCCAGTACTTC.

The V gene is TRBV28, the J gene TRBJ1-5; D not certain. The germline CDR1 and CDR2 sequences are MDHEN and SYDVKM. Trimming left V 7 bases short and J 9 bases short, with 31 bases between. This CDR3 spans 18 amino acids. The CDR3 nucleotides are TGTGCCAGCAACACTCCCTGGGGATACGACGGAGGCCGGGGGCCCCAGCATTTT. The encoded protein is CASNTPWGYDGGRGPQHF.

As to this clonotype: Sequence at one end of the junction differs from germline and may be a read error. This chain links TRBV18 with TRBJ1-6; D unclear. The CDR3 is 13 amino acids. Germline V lookup: CDR1 KGHSH, CDR2 LQKENI. CDR3 sequence (DNA): TGTGCCAGCTCACCGCCCTATAATTCACCCCTCTACTTT. Residues: CASSPPYNSPLYF.

The table lists this clonotype with many counts. The rearrangement uses TRBV12-3 or TRBV12-4 and TRBJ1-1; maybe TRBD1 (5 bases). The CDR3 is 13 residues long. Trimming took off 6 bases at V and 8 bases at J, with 16 bases between the two ends. The chain's CDR3 is CASSPRGPEEAFF. CDR3 bases: TGTGCCAGCAGCCCTCGGGGCCCGGAGGAAGCTTTCTTT.

This clonotype was recorded many times. This chain links TRBV6-2 or TRBV6-3 with TRBJ2-5, with D perhaps TRBD2 (7 bases). The CDR3 spans 15 residues. The V end was cut by 2 bases, the J end by 2 bases, with 12 bases between. CDR1 and CDR2 from the germline V gene are MNHEY and SVGEGT. CDR3 DNA: TGTGCCAGCAGTTACGACGGGGGGCCTCAAGAGACCCAGTACTTC. It encodes CASSYDGGPQETQYF.

This clonotype was seen ten or more times. This chain joins TRBV6-1 and TRBJ1-2; 10 nucleotides align to TRBD1. CDR1 is MNHNS, CDR2 SASEGT, per germline. CDR3 size: 19 residues. V was clipped by 4 bases and J by 3 bases; unmatched bases: 17. The CDR3 sequence: CASSGPGTGAWGNYYGYTF. As DNA, the CDR3 is TGTGCCAGCAGTGGGCCCGGGACAGGGGCATGGGGGAACTACTATGGCTACACCTTC.

This clonotype has more than one count but fewer than ten. The chain carries TRBV19 and TRBJ2-5; D not resolved. In germline, CDR1 is LNHDA, CDR2 SQIVND (reference sequence). This CDR3 contains 13 residues. V was shortened by 3 bases and J by 4 bases, with 9 bases between the two germline ends. CDR3 DNA sequence: TGTGCCAGTAGTATCTGGTCCGGAGAGACCCAGTACTTC. This gives the protein CASSIWSGETQYF.

This clonotype was found a few times. The V gene is TRBV29-1, the J gene TRBJ1-2; 10 bases are a match to TRBD1. CDR1 and CDR2 from the germline V gene are SQVTM and ANQGSEA. The CDR3 totals 14 residues. With 3 bases clipped from V and 2 bases from J, the junction kept 3 bases outside the gene matches. CDR3 in DNA: TGCAGCGTTGAGTGGACAGGGGGAAACTATGGCTACACCTTC. Translated, it gives CSVEWTGGNYGYTF.

This rearrangement joins TRBV20-1 to TRBJ1-5; D unclear. Germline CDR1 and CDR2: DFQATT and SNEGSKA (reference sequence). This CDR3 is built from 12 residues. The V and J ends lost 0 bases and 3 bases respectively, with 3 bases between them. The CDR3 sequence is CSARDLNQPQHF. DNA of the CDR3: TGCAGTGCTAGAGATCTCAATCAGCCCCAGCATTTT.

This chain uses TRBV20-1 with TRBJ2-2; 9 positions match TRBD1. V was pared by 5 bases and J by 7 bases, with 8 bases of the junction left unmatched. The CDR3 sequence is 14 residues long. Looked up from germline, CDR1 is DFQATT and CDR2 is SNEGSKA (reference sequence). CDR3: CSARKQGAGGELFF. CDR3 sequence (DNA): TGCAGTGCTCGTAAACAGGGGGCTGGCGGGGAGCTGTTTTTT.

The rearrangement joins TRBV28 to TRBJ1-6; weak D call: TRBD1 (5 bases). Per germline, CDR1 MDHEN and CDR2 SYDVKM. V lost 8 bases and J lost 8, with 19 bases in between. There are 15 residues in the CDR3. The CDR3 bases are TGTGCCAGCGAGACCTGGGGGTCGAATCATTCACCCCTCCACTTT. Encoded protein: CASETWGSNHSPLHF.

This clonotype was observed at least ten times. The chain couples TRBV30 to TRBJ1-1, with D tentatively TRBD1 (6 bases). The CDR3 consists of 13 residues. Germline lookup yields CDR1 GTSNPN and CDR2 SVGIG (reference sequence). V was trimmed by 5 bases and J by 5 bases, leaving 15 bases between them. CDR3 in DNA: TGTGCCTGGGGCCTAAGTAGGGGGACTGAAGCTTTCTTT. The encoded protein is CAWGLSRGTEAFF.

The chain carries TRBV24-1 and TRBJ2-1; D is perhaps TRBD1 or TRBD2 (6 bases each). Germline V gene data show CDR1 as KGHDR and CDR2 as SFDVKD. V dropped 1 base and J dropped 7 bases, with 16 bases sitting between them. This CDR3 has 16 residues. CDR3 residues: CATSDFTGATGNEQFF. The CDR3, as DNA: TGTGCCACCAGTGATTTCACGGGGGCGACGGGGAATGAGCAGTTCTTC.

On this clonotype itself: A read error may be the cause here, since a much bigger clone is one base away. The chain recombines TRBV3-1 with TRBJ1-1; no firm D call. CDR3 size: 14 residues. The germline gives CDR1 LGHDT, CDR2 YNNKEL (reference sequence). As DNA, the CDR3 is TGTGCCAGCGGCCAAATGGGAGTGAACACTGAAGCTTTCTTT. As protein: CASGQMGVNTEAFF.

The sample holds many counts of this clonotype. The V call is TRBV7-2, the J call TRBJ2-7; TRBD1 aligns across 7 bases. V shed 2 bases, J shed 4 bases, and the junction held 5 bases outside the gene matches. This CDR3 has 14 residues. Germline lookup yields CDR1 SGHTA and CDR2 FQGNSA. The CDR3 region has the DNA TGTGCCAGCAGCTTAACTACAGGGGTGTACGAGCAGTACTTC. Protein: CASSLTTGVYEQYF.

The chain uses TRBV2 and TRBJ2-3; possibly TRBD1 for D (5 bases). Deletions cut 4 bases from V and 6 bases from J, with 17 bases between. This CDR3 contains 15 residues. CDR1 and CDR2 from the germline V gene are SNHLY and FYNNEI. CDR3 loop: CASSVRTPSSDTQYF. As DNA, the CDR3 is TGTGCCAGCAGTGTTAGGACACCATCATCCGATACGCAGTATTTT.